This entry lists 30 T cell receptor beta chains sequenced from one sample in a study of blood T cell repertoires in COVID-19. Sequenced by immunoSEQ multiplex PCR; TCRdb stores in-frame clones only, minus some. The sample lists under 250,000 clones; around nine tenths were seen once. Sequenced input: peripheral blood. All receptors derive from a woman aged 60-70 years with acute or convalescent COVID-19.

This chain connects TRBV30 to TRBJ2-2; TRBD2 aligns across 8 bases. Germline V gene data show CDR1 as GTSNPN and CDR2 as SVGIG (reference sequence). The CDR3 runs 15 residues. Germline trimming cut 1 base from V and 5 bases from J; bases unmatched to any gene: 6. The CDR3 region has the DNA TGTGCCTGGAGTGAGCCGGGGGGGAGGACCGGGGAGCTGTTTTTT. Translating gives CAWSEPGGRTGELFF.

This chain uses TRBV9 with TRBJ1-1; 8 bases map to TRBD1. The CDR3 extends over 15 amino acids. CDR1 is SGDLS and CDR2 is YYNGEE in the germline V gene. J was trimmed by 7 bases and V by 3 bases; bases with no gene match: 11. The CDR3 reads CASSGTGTGVSEAFF. CDR3 nucleotides: TGTGCCAGCAGCGGTACCGGGACAGGTGTTAGTGAAGCTTTCTTT.

V usage is TRBV15 and J usage is TRBJ2-7; possibly TRBD1 for D (5 bases). Germline V gene lookup returns CDR1 LNHNV and CDR2 YYDKDF (reference sequence). The V gene lost 0 bases and the J gene lost 2 bases, with 8 bases spanning the gap. The CDR3 consists of 14 residues. In nucleotides, the CDR3 is TGTGCCACCAGCAGAGAACAGGTCCCCTACGAGCAGTACTTC. Amino acids: CATSREQVPYEQYF. Combining the CDR3 with reference TRBV15 and TRBJ2-7 gives the whole variable domain DAMVIQNPRYQVTQFGKPVTLSCSQTLNHNVMYWYQQKSSQAPKLLFHYYDKDFNNEADTPDNFQSRRPNTSFCFLDIRSPGLGDTAMYLCATSREQVPYEQYFGPGTRLTVT.

The chain has TRBV6-5 and TRBJ1-2, with a possible D match to TRBD1 (6 bases). Germline assignment: CDR1 MNHEY and CDR2 SVGAGI. V gave up 1 base and J gave up 5 bases, with 14 bases separating them. This CDR3 is built from 15 residues. CDR3 sequence reads: CASSYLGQIGYGYTF. Written as DNA, the CDR3 is TGTGCCAGCAGTTACTTGGGACAAATAGGATATGGCTACACCTTC.

The chain has TRBV18 and TRBJ2-7; possibly TRBD1 for D (6 bases). Germline V lookup: CDR1 KGHSH, CDR2 LQKENI. Trimming stripped 5 bases from V and 3 bases from J, with 8 bases between. The CDR3 contains 12 residues. In DNA form, the CDR3 reads TGTGCCAGCTCATCGGACAGCTACGAGCAGTACTTC. The encoded protein is CASSSDSYEQYF.

The chain combines TRBV2 with TRBJ2-7; D is ambiguous. Germline values: CDR1 SNHLY, CDR2 FYNNEI. The CDR3 is made up of 13 amino acids. Trimming removed 6 bases at V and 0 bases at J, with 9 bases between. In nucleotides, the CDR3 is TGTGCCAGCAGAATCTTTAGCTCCTACGAGCAGTACTTC. Residues: CASRIFSSYEQYF.

The CDR3: CATSRVTVYNEQFF. The CDR3 region has the DNA TGTGCCACCAGCAGAGTAACTGTTTACAATGAGCAGTTCTTC. The chain recombines TRBV15 with TRBJ2-1; D is unresolved. Trimming took off 1 base at V and 4 bases at J, with 8 bases between the two ends. The germline V gene encodes CDR1 LNHNV and CDR2 YYDKDF (reference sequence). The CDR3 loop spans 14 amino acids.

This sequence joins TRBV4-1 and TRBJ2-2; no definite D call. Germline V gene data show CDR1 as MGHRA and CDR2 as YSYEKL. Trimming removed 1 base at V and 8 bases at J, with 5 bases between. The CDR3 extends over 12 amino acids. CDR3 residues: CASSQGVGELFF. DNA for the CDR3: TGCGCCAGCAGCCAAGGCGTAGGGGAGCTGTTTTTT.

The CDR3 spells CASSQDDEGSHLTDTQYF. The CDR3 region has the DNA TGTGCCAGCAGCCAAGATGATGAAGGGAGCCACCTCACAGATACGCAGTATTTT. The J gene is TRBJ2-3, the V gene TRBV4-2; TRBD2 might be the D (5 bases). CDR1 is LGHNA and CDR2 is YNFKEQ in the germline V gene. V lost 0 bases and J lost 2, with 18 bases in between. There are 18 residues in the CDR3.

This clone was seen a few times. This rearrangement joins TRBV19 to TRBJ2-7; 10 positions agree with TRBD1. Germline assignment: CDR1 LNHDA and CDR2 SQIVND (reference sequence). Germline trimming cut 3 bases from V and 2 bases from J; bases unmatched to any gene: 4. The length of the CDR3 is 15 residues. The CDR3 region has the DNA TGTGCCAGTAGTATGGAGACAGGGGGCCCCTACGAGCAGTACTTC. Its protein is CASSMETGGPYEQYF.

The V and J genes are TRBV6-1 and TRBJ1-2; tentatively, D is TRBD1 (5 bases). The germline V gene has CDR1 MNHNS and CDR2 SASEGT. V shed 0 bases and J shed 0 bases, with 17 bases lying between them. The CDR3 sequence is 18 residues long. The CDR3: CASSEAVGLRRSNYGYTF. CDR3 sequence (DNA): TGTGCCAGCAGTGAAGCGGTGGGACTCCGCCGCTCTAACTATGGCTACACCTTC.

V is TRBV24-1 and J is TRBJ2-7, with TRBD1 identical over 11 bases. From germline, CDR1 is KGHDR and CDR2 SFDVKD. The V and J ends lost 7 bases and 4 bases, in that order; junction bases with no gene match: 8. The CDR3 totals 15 residues. The CDR3 bases are TGTGCCACCAGCACCATCGGGACAGGGGGATACGAGCAGTACTTC. It translates to CATSTIGTGGYEQYF.

V gene TRBV6-6 combines with J gene TRBJ2-5; 8 bases fit TRBD2. CDR1 and CDR2 from the germline V gene are MNHNY and SVGAGI (reference sequence). The CDR3 is 14 residues long. V shed 5 bases and J 5 bases; nucleotides not matched to a gene: 7. For the CDR3, the DNA is TGTGCCAGCAGTACACGGACTAGCTCGGAGACCCAGTACTTC. It translates to CASSTRTSSETQYF.

The chain links TRBV21-1 to TRBJ2-3; the D segment call TRBD2 is taken from the table without a DNA check. TRBV21-1 is labeled a pseudogene. The CDR3 is 16 amino acids. The CDR3 DNA reads as TGTGCCAGCAGCGTACCACTAGTGGGTAGCACAGATACGCAGTATTTT. Protein sequence: CASSVPLVGSTDTQYF.

The V and J genes are TRBV9 and TRBJ1-1; 8 bases line up with TRBD1. The CDR3 sequence is 17 residues long. V gave up 3 bases and J gave up 0 bases; unmatched junction bases: 10. Germline-derived CDR1 and CDR2 are SGDLS and YYNGEE. The CDR3 nucleotides are TGTGCCAGCAGCGCCGGTGTGGACAGGGTATTGAACACTGAAGCTTTCTTT. Translated: CASSAGVDRVLNTEAFF.

DNA of the CDR3: TGTGCCAGCAGCTTGACCGCAGGGGAGGGCTATGGCTACACCTTC. Protein product: CASSLTAGEGYGYTF. J is TRBJ1-2 and V is TRBV5-8; the D gene is possibly TRBD1 (6 bases). The germline V gene has CDR1 SGHTS and CDR2 YDEGEE. This CDR3 is 15 amino acids long. Trimming stripped 1 base from V and 4 bases from J, with 14 bases between.

V is TRBV3-1 (or the pseudogene TRBV3-2) and J is TRBJ1-3, with D tentatively TRBD1 (5 bases). Germline CDR1 and CDR2: LGHDT and YNNKEL (reference sequence). Trimming took off 5 bases at V and 0 bases at J, with 11 bases between the two ends. The CDR3 loop spans 15 amino acids. The CDR3 nucleotides read TGTGCCAGCAGCGTGACAGCCCGCTCTGGAAACACCATATATTTT. Translation gives CASSVTARSGNTIYF.

The genes are TRBV4-1 and TRBJ1-2; a possible D gene is TRBD1 (5 bases). The CDR3 runs 17 residues. Trimming stripped 3 bases from V and 0 bases from J, with 17 bases between. Germline CDR1 MGHRA, CDR2 YSYEKL. The CDR3 spells CASSHTQGGAANYGYTF. CDR3 in DNA: TGCGCCAGCAGCCACACCCAAGGCGGGGCAGCTAACTATGGCTACACCTTC.

This clone showed up just a few times. The rearrangement joins TRBV1 to TRBJ1-5. TRBV1 is designated a pseudogene. CDR3 length: 15 residues. CDR3: CTSSQDERRSQPQHF. CDR3 bases: TGCACCAGCAGCCAAGACGAGCGCCGGAGTCAGCCCCAGCATTTT.

The chain joins TRBV9 to TRBJ2-3, with 7 positions matching TRBD2. Germline V gene data show CDR1 as SGDLS and CDR2 as YYNGEE. With V trimmed by 0 bases and J by 5 bases, 9 bases remained unmatched. CDR3 length equals 16 residues. The CDR3 region is CASSVDGASGLDTQYF. Written as DNA, the CDR3 is TGTGCCAGCAGCGTAGACGGAGCTAGCGGTTTAGATACGCAGTATTTT.

The chain links TRBV10-3 to TRBJ1-1; D call uncertain. Trimming removed 0 bases at V and 5 bases at J, with 19 bases between. This CDR3 comprises 17 residues. Germline V CDR1 and CDR2: ENHRY, SYGVKD. This CDR3 is CAISESGPGEGRTEAFF. CDR3 in DNA: TGTGCCATCAGTGAGTCGGGTCCTGGGGAGGGAAGGACTGAAGCTTTCTTT.

The CDR3 loop reads CASSLAGLGSNQPQHF. The CDR3 DNA sequence: TGTGCCAGCAGCTTAGCGGGCCTCGGCAGCAATCAGCCCCAGCATTTT. The chain recombines TRBV7-8 with TRBJ1-5; D ambiguous. CDR3 size: 16 residues. Germline V gene sequence: CDR1 SGHVS, CDR2 FQNEAQ. Between the trimmed V and J ends, which lost 0 bases and 1 base, there was a span of 10 bases.

The chain employs TRBV6-5 and TRBJ2-1, with 8 nucleotides matching TRBD2. This CDR3 is 13 amino acids long. Germline CDR1 reads MNHEY; CDR2 reads SVGAGI. V shed 8 bases, J shed 5 bases, and the junction held 5 bases outside the gene matches. The CDR3 sequence is CASGLAGNNEQFF. In DNA form, the CDR3 reads TGTGCCAGCGGATTAGCGGGGAACAATGAGCAGTTCTTC.

V and J are TRBV6-2 or TRBV6-3 and TRBJ2-1, with 14 bases fitting TRBD2. Germline-derived CDR1 and CDR2 are MNHEY and SVGEGT. With 2 bases clipped from V and 7 bases from J, the junction kept 7 bases outside the gene matches. This CDR3 is 17 amino acids long. The CDR3 loop reads CASSYEGLAGVWNEQFF. CDR3 bases: TGTGCCAGCAGTTACGAGGGACTAGCGGGAGTCTGGAATGAGCAGTTCTTC.

J is TRBJ2-5 and V is TRBV7-9, with no clear D. Trimming pared 3 bases from V and 3 bases from J, leaving 11 bases between. The CDR3 has 14 amino acids. Germline CDR1 SEHNR, CDR2 FQNEAQ (reference sequence). CDR3 sequence: CASSFLTDKETQYF. Written as DNA, the CDR3 is TGTGCCAGCAGCTTTCTTACAGATAAAGAGACCCAGTACTTC. The variable domain in full, completed from reference TRBV7-9 and TRBJ2-5, reads DTGVSQNPRHKITKRGQNVTFRCDPISEHNRLYWYRQTLGQGPEFLTYFQNEAQLEKSRLLSDRFSAERPKGSFSTLEIQRTEQGDSAMYLCASSFLTDKETQYFGPGTRLLVL.

The chain carries TRBV27 and TRBJ2-7, with D uncertain. The CDR3 runs to 14 residues. In germline, CDR1 is MNHEY, CDR2 SMNVEV (reference sequence). The ends were cut back, 3 bases at V and 2 bases at J, with 11 bases in the middle. The CDR3 DNA reads as TGTGCCAGCAGTTTCGCCGACAATCCCTACGAGCAGTACTTC. It codes for CASSFADNPYEQYF.

The chain is built from TRBV19 and TRBJ1-6, with TRBD1 as a possible D gene (6 bases). The CDR3 sequence is 15 residues long. Germline CDR1 reads LNHDA; CDR2 reads SQIVND (reference sequence). V gave up 1 base and J gave up 10 bases, with 14 bases separating them. The CDR3 loop reads CASSIGSAGASPLHF. DNA for the CDR3: TGTGCCAGTAGTATAGGATCGGCAGGGGCCTCACCCCTCCACTTT.

This chain links TRBV9 with TRBJ1-2, with 8 bases fitting TRBD1. Per the germline V gene, CDR1 is SGDLS and CDR2 is YYNGEE. V trimming: 3 bases; J trimming: 1 base; junction bases outside the gene matches: 8. The CDR3 totals 16 residues. The CDR3 region is CASSAIQGVGNYGYTF. CDR3 nucleotides: TGTGCCAGCAGCGCAATACAGGGGGTTGGTAACTATGGCTACACCTTC.

The gene calls are TRBV19 and TRBJ2-7; 8 nucleotides agree with TRBD2. The CDR3 extends over 18 amino acids. Germline V gene lookup returns CDR1 LNHDA and CDR2 SQIVND (reference sequence). J was trimmed by 4 bases and V by 4 bases; bases with no gene match: 18. The CDR3 reads CASSTNPLRTSLIYEQYF. CDR3 in DNA: TGTGCCAGTAGTACCAACCCCCTCCGGACTAGCTTGATATACGAGCAGTACTTC.

The V gene is TRBV6-4, the J gene TRBJ1-2; 9 bases are a match to TRBD1. Germline V CDR1 and CDR2: MRHNA, SNTAGT. The junction had 11 bases not matched to a gene; V was cut back by 6 bases and J by 0 bases. CDR3 length: 17 residues. The CDR3 region has the DNA TGTGCCAGCAGATATACAGGGGGCGTAGGGGCTAACTATGGCTACACCTTC. Amino acid sequence: CASRYTGGVGANYGYTF.